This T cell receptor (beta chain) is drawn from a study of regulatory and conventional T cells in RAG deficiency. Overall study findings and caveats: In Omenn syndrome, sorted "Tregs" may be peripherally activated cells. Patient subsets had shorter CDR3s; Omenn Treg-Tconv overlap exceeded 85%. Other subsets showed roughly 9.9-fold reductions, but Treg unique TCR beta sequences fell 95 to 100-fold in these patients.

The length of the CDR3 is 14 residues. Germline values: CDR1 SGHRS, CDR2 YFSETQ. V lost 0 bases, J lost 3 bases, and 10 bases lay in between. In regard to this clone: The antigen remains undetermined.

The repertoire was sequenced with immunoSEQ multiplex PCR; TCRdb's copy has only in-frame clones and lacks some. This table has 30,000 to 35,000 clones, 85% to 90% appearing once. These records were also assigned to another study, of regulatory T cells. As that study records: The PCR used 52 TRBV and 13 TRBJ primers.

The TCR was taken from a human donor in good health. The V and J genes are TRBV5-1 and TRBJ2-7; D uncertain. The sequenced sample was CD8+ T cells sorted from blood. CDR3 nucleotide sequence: TGCGCCAGCAGCTTGGGACATGGTGACTACGAGCAGTACTTC. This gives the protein CASSLGHGDYEQYF.